These T cell receptor beta chains were read from a single sample in a study of OX40 agonist ivuxolimab in advanced cancers. The method was immunoSEQ multiplex PCR; TCRdb's version includes in-frame clones alone and lacks a portion of them. The data contain 80,000 or so clones, 75% to 90% of them seen just once; the ten biggest clones take up 6.5% to 8.5%. Here the sequenced sample was CD4+ or CD8+ T cells sorted from blood, taken in a trial of the OX40 agonist ivuxolimab. The receptors originated from an adult with an advanced solid tumor such as melanoma, head and neck, liver or kidney cancer. Both conserved end residues are part of each CDR3. Each record gives: clone size, CDR3 length, D gene, J gene, V gene, CDR3 DNA, CDR3 protein. A D gene is named only where the DNA matches it firmly. Size values are once, few and many counts, or a class for expanded clones, and some rows have none.

clone size: NA; CDR3 length: 15; D gene: NA; J gene: TRBJ1-5; V gene: TRBV5-1; CDR3 DNA: TGCGCCAGCAGCTTGGAAGGGCGGGGCAATCAGCCCCAGCATTTT; CDR3 protein: CASSLEGRGNQPQHF
clone size: medium-sized; CDR3 length: 17; D gene: TRBD1; J gene: TRBJ1-3; V gene: TRBV10-3; CDR3 DNA: TGTGCCATCAGCGGGGACAGGGCCCTAAACTCTGGAAACACCATATATTTT; CDR3 protein: CAISGDRALNSGNTIYF
clone size: NA; CDR3 length: 16; D gene: NA; J gene: TRBJ2-6; V gene: TRBV15; CDR3 DNA: TGTGCCACCAGCAGAACCGGGGGTTCCGGGGCCAACGTCCTGACTTTC; CDR3 protein: CATSRTGGSGANVLTF
clone size: NA; CDR3 length: 14; D gene: NA; J gene: TRBJ1-1; V gene: TRBV6-6; CDR3 DNA: TGTGCCAGCAGTTACGGTGGCCCAGGCATTGAAGCTTTCTTT; CDR3 protein: CASSYGGPGIEAFF
clone size: NA; CDR3 length: 15; D gene: NA; J gene: TRBJ2-7; V gene: TRBV9; CDR3 DNA: TGTGCCAGCAGCGTAGCTCACGGGAGCCCCTACGAGCAGTACTTC; CDR3 protein: CASSVAHGSPYEQYF
clone size: NA; CDR3 length: 17; D gene: TRBD2; J gene: TRBJ2-7; V gene: TRBV7-8; CDR3 DNA: TGTGCCAGCAGTCTAACCGGGACTAGCGGGGCCTCCTACGAGCAGTACTTC; CDR3 protein: CASSLTGTSGASYEQYF
clone size: NA; CDR3 length: 16; D gene: TRBD1; J gene: TRBJ1-2; V gene: TRBV7-8; CDR3 DNA: TGTGCCAGCAGCCAATCGCCGGGACAGGGCTACTATGGCTACACCTTC; CDR3 protein: CASSQSPGQGYYGYTF
clone size: NA; CDR3 length: 15; D gene: TRBD2; J gene: TRBJ2-1; V gene: TRBV11-3; CDR3 DNA: TGTGCCAGCAGCTCGTTAGAGCGGGAGGTAGATGAGCAGTTCTTC; CDR3 protein: CASSSLEREVDEQFF
clone size: NA; CDR3 length: 11; D gene: NA; J gene: TRBJ2-7; V gene: TRBV9; CDR3 DNA: TGTGCCAGCAGCGGGGGTAACGAGCAGTACTTC; CDR3 protein: CASSGGNEQYF
clone size: NA; CDR3 length: 18; D gene: NA; J gene: TRBJ1-6; V gene: TRBV28; CDR3 DNA: TGTGCCAGCAGTTTAGCGGCAGCTCATGGCGGGCCTAATTCACCCCTCCACTTT; CDR3 protein: CASSLAAAHGGPNSPLHF
clone size: once; CDR3 length: 15; D gene: TRBD1; J gene: TRBJ1-2; V gene: TRBV10-3; CDR3 DNA: TGTGCCATCAGTCGGGCAGGGGGCGAGATCCAAGGCTACACCTTC; CDR3 protein: CAISRAGGEIQGYTF
clone size: NA; CDR3 length: 14; D gene: NA; J gene: TRBJ2-1; V gene: TRBV6-5; CDR3 DNA: TGTGCCAGCAGTCCCTTAGAAGCTAACAATGAGCAGTTCTTC; CDR3 protein: CASSPLEANNEQFF
clone size: NA; CDR3 length: 15; D gene: TRBD2; J gene: TRBJ2-5; V gene: TRBV2; CDR3 DNA: TGTGCCAGCAGAGTATTGGCGGGAGGGGCGGAGACCCAGTACTTC; CDR3 protein: CASRVLAGGAETQYF
clone size: NA; CDR3 length: 13; D gene: NA; J gene: TRBJ1-5; V gene: TRBV18; CDR3 DNA: TGTGCCAGCTCAGGGCGGGACAATCAGCCCCAGCATTTT; CDR3 protein: CASSGRDNQPQHF
clone size: once; CDR3 length: 15; D gene: NA; J gene: TRBJ2-7; V gene: TRBV10-3; CDR3 DNA: TGTGCCATCAGTGAGTCCAGGATTGGGTCCTACGAGCAGTACTTC; CDR3 protein: CAISESRIGSYEQYF
clone size: NA; CDR3 length: 15; D gene: TRBD1; J gene: TRBJ1-5; V gene: TRBV6-5; CDR3 DNA: TGTGCCAGCAGTCAGGGGACAGCCAACAATCAGCCCCAGCATTTT; CDR3 protein: CASSQGTANNQPQHF
clone size: NA; CDR3 length: 13; D gene: NA; J gene: TRBJ1-2; V gene: TRBV5-1; CDR3 DNA: TGCGCCAGCAGCTTGGAACGATCGGATGGCTACACCTTC; CDR3 protein: CASSLERSDGYTF
clone size: once; CDR3 length: 14; D gene: TRBD1; J gene: TRBJ1-6; V gene: TRBV5-4; CDR3 DNA: TGTGCCAGCAGGCTACAGGGGGCAGGTTCACCCCTCCACTTT; CDR3 protein: CASRLQGAGSPLHF
clone size: NA; CDR3 length: 13; D gene: NA; J gene: TRBJ2-3; V gene: TRBV29-1; CDR3 DNA: TGCAGCGTTGTAGGACAGTACACAGATACGCAGTATTTT; CDR3 protein: CSVVGQYTDTQYF
clone size: NA; CDR3 length: 13; D gene: TRBD1; J gene: TRBJ1-1; V gene: TRBV7-9; CDR3 DNA: TGTGCCAGCAGCCCCGGACAGGGTGAGGGAGCTTTCTTT; CDR3 protein: CASSPGQGEGAFF
clone size: NA; CDR3 length: 17; D gene: NA; J gene: TRBJ2-6; V gene: TRBV7-3; CDR3 DNA: TGTGCCAGCAGCTTAAATCACGCGGGAACTGGGGCCAACGTCCTGACTTTC; CDR3 protein: CASSLNHAGTGANVLTF
clone size: NA; CDR3 length: 11; D gene: NA; J gene: TRBJ2-7; V gene: TRBV5-4; CDR3 DNA: TGTGCCAGCAGCTCCCCCTACGAGCAGTACTTC; CDR3 protein: CASSSPYEQYF
clone size: NA; CDR3 length: 13; D gene: NA; J gene: TRBJ2-3; V gene: TRBV4-3; CDR3 DNA: TGCGCCAGCAGCCAAGATCTCCGAACTACGCAGTATTTT; CDR3 protein: CASSQDLRTTQYF
clone size: NA; CDR3 length: 15; D gene: NA; J gene: TRBJ2-3; V gene: TRBV5-4; CDR3 DNA: TGTGCCAGCAGCTTGACTGCGGGATCTTCCCATACGCAGTATTTT; CDR3 protein: CASSLTAGSSHTQYF
clone size: NA; CDR3 length: 19; D gene: NA; J gene: TRBJ1-6; V gene: TRBV5-6; CDR3 DNA: TGTGCCAGCAGCTTGAGCGACAGCAATCTCCTCCTTGGTAATTCACCCCTCCACTTT; CDR3 protein: CASSLSDSNLLLGNSPLHF
clone size: NA; CDR3 length: 12; D gene: NA; J gene: TRBJ1-6; V gene: TRBV4-1; CDR3 DNA: TGCGCCAGCAGCCAAGAAAATTCACCCCTCCACTTT; CDR3 protein: CASSQENSPLHF
clone size: NA; CDR3 length: 13; D gene: NA; J gene: TRBJ1-1; V gene: TRBV7-7; CDR3 DNA: TGTGCTAGCAGCTTAGACCCGGACACTGAAGCTTTCTTT; CDR3 protein: CASSLDPDTEAFF
clone size: NA; CDR3 length: 14; D gene: TRBD1; J gene: TRBJ1-2; V gene: TRBV10-3; CDR3 DNA: TGTGCCATCCAGAGGGACAGAGCTAACTATGGCTACACCTTC; CDR3 protein: CAIQRDRANYGYTF
clone size: NA; CDR3 length: 17; D gene: NA; J gene: TRBJ1-1; V gene: TRBV10-3; CDR3 DNA: TGTGCCATCAGTGACCTGACCGGGACCCGGGGGAACACTGAAGCTTTCTTT; CDR3 protein: CAISDLTGTRGNTEAFF
clone size: few; CDR3 length: 17; D gene: NA; J gene: TRBJ1-1; V gene: TRBV5-6; CDR3 DNA: TGTGCCAGCAGCTTGACAGAATGGAGGGGTTTAGGCACTGAAGCTTTCTTT; CDR3 protein: CASSLTEWRGLGTEAFF
clone size: NA; CDR3 length: 16; D gene: NA; J gene: TRBJ1-3; V gene: TRBV11-3; CDR3 DNA: TGTGCCAGCAGCGCCGGGACGTCTAGCTCTGGAAACACCATATATTTT; CDR3 protein: CASSAGTSSSGNTIYF
clone size: once; CDR3 length: 14; D gene: NA; J gene: TRBJ2-3; V gene: TRBV5-1; CDR3 DNA: TGCGCCAGCACGAGTGGCGGGGGCACAGATACGCAGTATTTT; CDR3 protein: CASTSGGGTDTQYF
clone size: NA; CDR3 length: 14; D gene: NA; J gene: TRBJ1-4; V gene: TRBV5-1; CDR3 DNA: TGCGCCAGCAGCATGGGGGCGCCTAATGAAAAACTGTTTTTT; CDR3 protein: CASSMGAPNEKLFF
clone size: NA; CDR3 length: 17; D gene: TRBD1; J gene: TRBJ1-6; V gene: TRBV4-2; CDR3 DNA: TGTGCCAGCAGCCTGCGGACAGGGCGAGAGGGGCACTCACCCCTCCACTTT; CDR3 protein: CASSLRTGREGHSPLHF
clone size: NA; CDR3 length: 13; D gene: NA; J gene: TRBJ2-7; V gene: TRBV7-9; CDR3 DNA: TGTGCCAGCAGCTTTCTCTGGGGAAGCGAGCAGTACTTC; CDR3 protein: CASSFLWGSEQYF
clone size: NA; CDR3 length: 16; D gene: TRBD2; J gene: TRBJ2-5; V gene: TRBV19; CDR3 DNA: TGTGCCAGTAGTATGAGACTAGCGGGAGGGGGGGAGACCCAGTACTTC; CDR3 protein: CASSMRLAGGGETQYF
clone size: NA; CDR3 length: 15; D gene: NA; J gene: TRBJ2-3; V gene: TRBV4-1; CDR3 DNA: TGCGCCAGCAGCCAAGTCCCGGGTGGCACAGATACGCAGTATTTT; CDR3 protein: CASSQVPGGTDTQYF
clone size: NA; CDR3 length: 11; D gene: NA; J gene: TRBJ2-7; V gene: TRBV2; CDR3 DNA: TGTGCCAGCAGTGGCGCAGGGGCGCAGTACTTC; CDR3 protein: CASSGAGAQYF
clone size: NA; CDR3 length: 15; D gene: NA; J gene: TRBJ1-5; V gene: TRBV28; CDR3 DNA: TGTGCCAGCAGTAGACCTGGGAATGGCAATCAGCCCCAGCATTTT; CDR3 protein: CASSRPGNGNQPQHF
clone size: NA; CDR3 length: 18; D gene: TRBD1; J gene: TRBJ1-2; V gene: TRBV4-3; CDR3 DNA: TGCGCCAGCAGCCCCGTAGGAGCCGGGACAGGGGGCTCCTATGGCTACACCTTC; CDR3 protein: CASSPVGAGTGGSYGYTF
clone size: NA; CDR3 length: 15; D gene: TRBD1; J gene: TRBJ2-5; V gene: TRBV5-1; CDR3 DNA: TGCGCCAGCGGCGACTGGACAGGGGGCCAAGAGACCCAGTACTTC; CDR3 protein: CASGDWTGGQETQYF
clone size: NA; CDR3 length: 15; D gene: NA; J gene: TRBJ2-5; V gene: TRBV9; CDR3 DNA: TGTGCCAGCAGCGTAGCTTGGGGAAGAGGAGAGACCCAGTACTTC; CDR3 protein: CASSVAWGRGETQYF
clone size: NA; CDR3 length: 15; D gene: TRBD1; J gene: TRBJ1-1; V gene: TRBV10-2; CDR3 DNA: TGCGCCAGCAGTGACTATGGGACAGGCAACACTGAAGCTTTCTTT; CDR3 protein: CASSDYGTGNTEAFF
clone size: NA; CDR3 length: 13; D gene: NA; J gene: TRBJ1-5; V gene: TRBV19; CDR3 DNA: TGTGCCAGTAGTCCCATGTTGGGTCAGCCCCAGCATTTT; CDR3 protein: CASSPMLGQPQHF
clone size: NA; CDR3 length: 13; D gene: NA; J gene: TRBJ2-5; V gene: TRBV7-2; CDR3 DNA: TGTGCCAGCAGCAAAGGGGAACAAGAGACCCAGTACTTC; CDR3 protein: CASSKGEQETQYF
clone size: NA; CDR3 length: 16; D gene: TRBD2; J gene: TRBJ2-7; V gene: TRBV28; CDR3 DNA: TGTGCCAGCAGGGGTATAGCGGGGAACAAAGCCTACGAGCAGTACTTC; CDR3 protein: CASRGIAGNKAYEQYF
clone size: NA; CDR3 length: 18; D gene: TRBD1; J gene: TRBJ1-3; V gene: TRBV7-6; CDR3 DNA: TGTGCCAGCAGCCACGGGACAGGGGCACTTTTCTCTGGAAACACCATATATTTT; CDR3 protein: CASSHGTGALFSGNTIYF
clone size: NA; CDR3 length: 15; D gene: NA; J gene: TRBJ2-7; V gene: TRBV9; CDR3 DNA: TGTGCCAGCAGCGTAGAAGGCGGTGGAGGCTACGAGCAGTACTTC; CDR3 protein: CASSVEGGGGYEQYF
clone size: NA; CDR3 length: 13; D gene: NA; J gene: TRBJ1-1; V gene: TRBV2; CDR3 DNA: TGTGCCTCCCATAAGGAGGCGAACACTGAAGCTTTCTTT; CDR3 protein: CASHKEANTEAFF
clone size: NA; CDR3 length: 14; D gene: NA; J gene: TRBJ1-1; V gene: TRBV11-2; CDR3 DNA: TGTGCCAGCAGCCAGGGGTGGGGTTCCACTGAAGCTTTCTTT; CDR3 protein: CASSQGWGSTEAFF
clone size: NA; CDR3 length: 15; D gene: TRBD1; J gene: TRBJ2-3; V gene: TRBV5-1; CDR3 DNA: TGCGCCAGCAGCCCAGGACAGGGGCGCACAGATACGCAGTATTTT; CDR3 protein: CASSPGQGRTDTQYF
clone size: NA; CDR3 length: 15; D gene: NA; J gene: TRBJ1-3; V gene: TRBV9; CDR3 DNA: TGTGCCAGCAGCGTCGGCCTAGGGCCTCGAAACACCATATATTTT; CDR3 protein: CASSVGLGPRNTIYF
clone size: NA; CDR3 length: 14; D gene: NA; J gene: TRBJ2-7; V gene: TRBV5-1; CDR3 DNA: TGCGCCAGCAGTCTGGGGAGGATTTCCTACGAGCAGTACTTC; CDR3 protein: CASSLGRISYEQYF
clone size: NA; CDR3 length: 11; D gene: NA; J gene: TRBJ1-2; V gene: TRBV2; CDR3 DNA: TGTGCCAGCCTGACAGGCGTGGGCTACACCTTC; CDR3 protein: CASLTGVGYTF
clone size: NA; CDR3 length: 12; D gene: NA; J gene: TRBJ1-2; V gene: TRBV19; CDR3 DNA: TGTGCCAGTAGTATCTCAACGAGAGGCTACACCTTC; CDR3 protein: CASSISTRGYTF
clone size: NA; CDR3 length: 13; D gene: NA; J gene: TRBJ2-5; V gene: TRBV18; CDR3 DNA: TGTGCCAGCTCACCTCTGGAAAAAGAGACCCAGTACTTC; CDR3 protein: CASSPLEKETQYF
clone size: once; CDR3 length: 14; D gene: NA; J gene: TRBJ2-1; V gene: TRBV6-4; CDR3 DNA: TGTGCCAGCAGTGGAAGCGCCAGGGGCAATGAGCAGTTCTTC; CDR3 protein: CASSGSARGNEQFF
clone size: medium-sized; CDR3 length: 14; D gene: NA; J gene: TRBJ1-3; V gene: TRBV7-2; CDR3 DNA: TGTGCCAGCAGCGAAGGGACTTCTGGAAACACCATATATTTT; CDR3 protein: CASSEGTSGNTIYF
clone size: medium-sized; CDR3 length: 14; D gene: NA; J gene: TRBJ2-2; V gene: TRBV19; CDR3 DNA: TGTGCCAGTAACCTGCAGGGGAACACCGGGGAGCTGTTTTTT; CDR3 protein: CASNLQGNTGELFF